This is a list of T cell receptor beta chains from one sample in a study of T cell responses to AZD1222 COVID-19 vaccine. The assay was immunoSEQ multiplex PCR, and TCRdb's table has in-frame clones only and misses some. The sample carries about 79,000 clones, 80% recorded once. The sample consisted of peripheral blood, taken on day 0 of AZD1222 vaccination. These receptors originate from an adult in good health. Each CDR3 is given with its conserved first and last residue. The D gene is left open where the match is weak. Rows may omit the clone size; those that give it use once, few, many or a size class.

TRBJ1-2 TRBV5-1 . . CASSLDGTAPYGYTF TGCGCCAGCAGCCTCGACGGGACGGCCCCCTATGGCTACACCTTC
TRBJ2-1 TRBV11-2 TRBD2 . CASSFSSGSNNEQFF TGTGCCAGCAGCTTCTCTAGCGGGAGCAACAATGAGCAGTTCTTC
TRBJ1-4 TRBV6-5 . . CASSLTRNEKLFF TGTGCCAGCAGTCTAACTCGTAATGAAAAACTGTTTTTT
TRBJ1-2 TRBV30 . . CAWSAAGGFRNYGYTF TGTGCCTGGAGTGCGGCCGGGGGGTTTCGGAACTATGGCTACACCTTC
TRBJ1-2 TRBV4-1 TRBD1 . CASSLPPLARTGDIYGYTF TGCGCCAGCAGCCTACCTCCTCTTGCCAGGACAGGAGACATCTATGGCTACACCTTC
TRBJ1-1 TRBV6-1 . . CASSEGWQGRTEAFF TGTGCCAGCAGTGAAGGATGGCAAGGGAGAACTGAAGCTTTCTTT
TRBJ2-2 TRBV1 . . CTSSQGQGTGELFF TGCACCAGCAGCCAGGGACAGGGTACTGGGGAGCTGTTTTTT
TRBJ1-5 TRBV7-8 . . CASSFNEANQPQHF TGTGCCAGCAGCTTTAATGAAGCCAATCAGCCCCAGCATTTT
TRBJ2-1 TRBV7-6 . . CASSRYDEQFF TGTGCCAGCAGCCGTTATGATGAGCAGTTCTTC
TRBJ1-5 TRBV10-2 . . CASSEVDYNQPQHF TGCGCCAGCAGTGAGGTGGACTACAATCAGCCCCAGCATTTT
TRBJ2-3 TRBV27 . . CASSPTGSGKPDTQYF TGTGCCAGCAGTCCTACAGGGTCCGGAAAACCAGATACGCAGTATTTT
TRBJ1-1 TRBV2 . . CASSEGGTEAFF TGTGCCAGCAGTGAAGGGGGAACTGAAGCTTTCTTT
TRBJ2-3 TRBV30 TRBD1 . CAWRSGTGGTDTQYF TGTGCCTGGAGGTCCGGGACAGGGGGCACAGATACGCAGTATTTT
TRBJ1-6 TRBV7-9 . . CASSGNSPLHF TGTGCCAGCAGCGGCAATTCACCCCTCCACTTT
TRBJ1-3 TRBV11-2 . . CASSSSNTIYF TGTGCCAGCAGCTCCTCAAACACCATATATTTT
TRBJ1-2 TRBV6-5 . . CATLGTGSYGYTF TGTGCCACCCTCGGTACCGGGTCATATGGCTACACCTTC
TRBJ1-1 TRBV28 . few CASSSGTVNTEAFF TGTGCCAGCAGTTCGGGGACGGTGAACACTGAAGCTTTCTTT
TRBJ2-3 TRBV6-5 . . CASSMGGAGTDTQYF TGTGCCAGCAGTATGGGGGGCGCGGGCACAGATACGCAGTATTTT